The 25 T cell receptor beta chains listed next were all sequenced from one sample in a study of CD8+CD57+ T cells in acquired aplastic anemia. Genomic DNA provided the template from which TCR beta VDJ and CDR3 profiles were obtained. TCRdb processed the reads anew with MiXCR; each CDR3 protein has one entry. The sample lists hundreds of thousands of distinct CDR3 sequences; more than 45% were seen once. Patients selected for sequencing had displayed CD8+CD57+ cell expansion by flow cytometry. Sequencing input: sorted CD4+, CD8+, or CD8+CD57+ T cells (not recorded which) from PBMCs. These receptors originate from a human donor with aplastic anemia.

This clonotype was picked up many times. The V gene is TRBV7-8, the J gene TRBJ2-2, with D possibly being TRBD1 or TRBD2 (6 bases each). Germline V gives CDR1 SGHVS, CDR2 FQNEAQ. The CDR3 length is 15 residues. The V end lost 4 bases, the J end lost 9 bases, and 18 bases lay between the germline ends. DNA for the CDR3: TGTGCCAGCAGCTCTGCTAGCGATGGGGGCCGGGAGCTGTTTTTT. This gives the protein CASSSASDGGRELFF.

The chain is built from TRBV6-1 and TRBJ1-1; 8 bases line up with TRBD1. Germline CDR1 MNHNS, CDR2 SASEGT. The length of the CDR3 is 15 residues. Germline trimming cut 5 bases from V and 0 bases from J; bases unmatched to any gene: 5. The CDR3 spells CASSRTGSLNTEAFF. Written as DNA, the CDR3 is TGTGCCAGCAGTCGGACAGGGTCCCTGAACACTGAAGCTTTCTTT.

The table lists this clonotype with many counts. This chain uses TRBV2 with TRBJ2-3; TRBD2 might be the D (7 bases). This CDR3 is 17 amino acids long. The germline gives CDR1 SNHLY, CDR2 FYNNEI. V was shortened by 8 bases and J by 5 bases, with 26 bases between the two germline ends. In DNA, the CDR3 is TGTGCCAGCCCGAAGGGGGGGCAGGGGCCAGAACGAGATACGCAGTATTTT. Its translation is CASPKGGQGPERDTQYF.

This clonotype was seen more than once but under ten times. The V gene is TRBV2, the J gene TRBJ2-7, with 10 bases fitting TRBD2. The end of the DNA fits TRBJ2-5 better, so the J call may be wrong. This CDR3 spans 12 amino acids. Germline CDR1 reads SNHLY; CDR2 reads FYNNEI. The CDR3, as DNA: TGTGCCAGCTCTAGCGGGGGCGAGACCCAGTACTTC. This sequence encodes CASSSGGETQYF.

The chain links TRBV30 to TRBJ2-5; TRBD1 matches at 12 bases. The length of the CDR3 is 14 residues. CDR1 is GTSNPN and CDR2 is SVGIG in the germline V gene (reference sequence). Trimming removed 5 bases from V and 5 bases from J; junction bases left unmatched: 6. The CDR3 reads CAWDTGTGGETQYF. The CDR3 DNA is TGTGCCTGGGATACCGGGACAGGGGGCGAGACCCAGTACTTC.

This clonotype was found many times. This chain joins TRBV19 and TRBJ2-7, with 9 bases identical to TRBD2. CDR1 is LNHDA, CDR2 SQIVND, per germline (reference sequence). The CDR3 totals 16 residues. J was trimmed by 0 bases and V by 5 bases; bases with no gene match: 8. Here the CDR3 reads CASSPQASGDSYEQYF. In DNA form, the CDR3 reads TGTGCCAGTAGTCCCCAGGCTAGCGGGGACTCCTACGAGCAGTACTTC.

The V and J genes are TRBV6-5 and TRBJ2-7; 7 nucleotides align to TRBD1. The CDR3 length is 16 residues. Per the germline V gene, CDR1 is MNHEY and CDR2 is SVGAGI. V lost 2 bases and J lost 4; bases outside the gene matches: 11. The CDR3 loop is CASSYRGQVKEYEQYF. The CDR3 region has the DNA TGTGCCAGCAGTTACCGCGGACAGGTTAAGGAGTACGAGCAGTACTTC.

This clonotype has a count of ten or more. The chain recombines TRBV20-1 with TRBJ2-1, with D possibly matching TRBD1 (6 bases). With 6 bases removed from V and 2 bases from J, the gap between germline ends came to 14 bases. The CDR3 runs 14 residues. Germline V gene data show CDR1 as DFQATT and CDR2 as SNEGSKA (reference sequence). The CDR3 bases are TGCAGTGCCCTGACAGGAAGTCCCTACAATGAGCAGTTCTTC. Encoded protein: CSALTGSPYNEQFF.

This chain joins TRBV5-4 and TRBJ2-7; the D is unclear. V lost 0 bases, J lost 3 bases, and 4 bases lay in between. This CDR3 is built from 12 residues. Germline loops: CDR1 SGHNT, CDR2 YYREEE (reference sequence). The CDR3 spells CASSLGDYEQYV. The DNA for the CDR3 is TGTGCCAGCAGCTTGGGAGACTACGAGCAGTACGTC.

The CDR3 nucleotides are TGTGCCAGCAGCTTCGGGGGACCTCAAGAGACCCAGTACTTC. This codes for CASSFGGPQETQYF. V and J are TRBV7-2 and TRBJ2-5; D possibly corresponds to TRBD2 (6 bases). This CDR3 is 14 amino acids long. The V and J ends lost 3 bases and 2 bases respectively, with 10 bases between them. Germline lookup yields CDR1 SGHTA and CDR2 FQGNSA. Combining the CDR3 with reference TRBV7-2 and TRBJ2-5 gives the whole variable domain GAGVSQSPSNKVTEKGKDVELRCDPISGHTALYWYRQSLGQGLEFLIYFQGNSAPDKSGLPSDRFSAERTGGSVSTLTIQRTQQEDSAVYLCASSFGGPQETQYFGPGTRLLVL.

This clonotype was counted a single time. The genes are TRBV6-6 and TRBJ1-1; D is unclear. V gave up 3 bases and J gave up 7 bases, with 15 bases separating them. This CDR3 has 14 residues. Germline-derived CDR1 and CDR2 are MNHNY and SVGAGI (reference sequence). The CDR3 DNA follows: TGTGCCAGCAGTTATAATAGCGGGCGAGATGAAGCTTTCTTT. Translated: CASSYNSGRDEAFF.

In this sample, this clonotype turned up once. The chain links TRBV7-8 to TRBJ2-6, with D perhaps matching TRBD1 (5 bases). V lost 5 bases and J 2 bases, leaving 13 bases between the germline ends. The CDR3 consists of 16 residues. Per germline, CDR1 SGHVS and CDR2 FQNEAQ. The CDR3 sequence: CASSTTRVTGANVLTF. Written as DNA, the CDR3 is TGTGCCAGCAGCACCACCAGGGTTACTGGGGCCAACGTCCTGACTTTC.

The rearrangement joins TRBV20-1 to TRBJ1-5; D is possibly TRBD1 (6 bases). Germline CDR1 and CDR2: DFQATT and SNEGSKA (reference sequence). CDR3 length: 14 residues. V lost 5 bases and J 0 bases, leaving 11 bases between the germline ends. Written as DNA, the CDR3 is TGCAGTGCTCCCGGGACAAGTAGCAATCAGCCCCAGCATTTT. Translating it yields CSAPGTSSNQPQHF.

V gene TRBV7-9 combines with J gene TRBJ1-6, with TRBD1 as a possible D gene (6 bases). The CDR3 length is 14 residues. CDR1 and CDR2 (germline): SEHNR, FQNEAQ (reference sequence). V lost 3 bases, J lost 10 bases, and 13 bases lay in between. Written as DNA, the CDR3 is TGTGCCAGCAGCTTCCAGGGGCAAGGCTCACCCCTCCACTTT. Translating it yields CASSFQGQGSPLHF.

This clonotype was seen at least ten times. This chain uses TRBV9 with TRBJ1-2; D is unclear. Germline CDR1 and CDR2: SGDLS and YYNGEE. V was clipped by 0 bases and J by 4 bases, with 13 bases between them. The CDR3 has 15 amino acids. This CDR3 reads CASSVAVDGFYGYTF. The CDR3 DNA is TGTGCCAGCAGCGTAGCTGTTGACGGCTTCTATGGCTACACCTTC.

The V gene is TRBV15, the J gene TRBJ2-7; TRBD1 is a possible D gene (6 bases). V was pared by 0 bases and J by 0 bases, with 9 bases between. Germline lookup yields CDR1 LNHNV and CDR2 YYDKDF (reference sequence). The CDR3 loop spans 15 amino acids. CDR3 region: CATSRETGFSYEQYF. CDR3 coding DNA: TGTGCCACCAGCAGAGAAACAGGGTTCTCCTACGAGCAGTACTTC. Full variable domain (outside the CDR3, taken from reference TRBV15 and TRBJ2-7): DAMVIQNPRYQVTQFGKPVTLSCSQTLNHNVMYWYQQKSSQAPKLLFHYYDKDFNNEADTPDNFQSRRPNTSFCFLDIRSPGLGDTAMYLCATSRETGFSYEQYFGPGTRLTVT.

The chain recombines TRBV20-1 with TRBJ2-3; D unresolved. Trimming removed 0 bases from V and 11 bases from J, with 9 bases in between. Germline V lookup: CDR1 DFQATT, CDR2 SNEGSKA (reference sequence). The CDR3 is made up of 11 amino acids. CDR3 amino acids: CSAREVGEQYF. The CDR3 DNA reads TGCAGTGCTAGAGAAGTGGGTGAGCAGTATTTT.

The table lists this clonotype with many counts. The chain is built from TRBV20-1 and TRBJ2-1; tentative D call: TRBD1 (5 bases). V lost 3 bases and J lost 0, with 9 bases in between. Germline V gene sequence: CDR1 DFQATT, CDR2 SNEGSKA (reference sequence). The CDR3 covers 14 residues. The CDR3 nucleotides read TGCAGTGCTAGGGACATCGGCTCCTACAATGAGCAGTTCTTC. Encoded protein: CSARDIGSYNEQFF.

V and J are TRBV9 and TRBJ2-7, with D maybe TRBD1 (6 bases). The germline V and J ends were trimmed by 3 bases and 2 bases, with 12 bases remaining between them. Per the germline V gene, CDR1 is SGDLS and CDR2 is YYNGEE. CDR3 length: 14 residues. CDR3 amino acids: CASSAGSGAYEQYF. The CDR3 coding sequence is TGTGCCAGCAGCGCGGGCTCAGGGGCCTACGAGCAGTACTTC.

The chain uses TRBV25-1 and TRBJ2-1; the match to TRBD2 covers 10 bases. Germline assignment: CDR1 MGHDK and CDR2 SYGVNS. CDR3 length: 13 residues. The V segment lost 8 bases and the J segment 6 bases; nucleotides outside the gene matches: 4. In DNA, the CDR3 is TGTGCCAGCGCACTAGCGGGGATCAATGAGCAGTTCTTC. It specifies CASALAGINEQFF.

Details on this clonotype: It may be a read error: a sequence one base away is much more abundant. The chain couples TRBV7-2 to TRBJ1-4; D unclear. Germline assignment: CDR1 SGHTA and CDR2 FQGNSA. CDR3 size: 14 residues. V was trimmed by 4 bases and J by 2 bases, leaving 8 bases between them. In DNA, the CDR3 is TGTGCCAGCAGCTCAGTACAGACTAATGAAAAACTGTTTTTT. As protein: CASSSVQTNEKLFF.

The chain uses TRBV5-8 and TRBJ2-5, with D maybe TRBD2 (7 bases). The CDR3 extends over 15 amino acids. V was cut by 4 bases and J by 2 bases, with 15 bases left in between. The germline V gene encodes CDR1 SGHTS and CDR2 YDEGEE. The CDR3 DNA follows: TGTGCCAGCAGCCCGAGGGGGGGGGCACAAGAGACCCAGTACTTC. This sequence encodes CASSPRGGAQETQYF.

Regarding this clonotype: A much larger clone is a single base away; this may be a read error. The chain employs TRBV5-1 and TRBJ2-1; TRBD2 aligns across 10 bases. Near its end, the DNA agrees better with TRBJ2-5, so the J call may be wrong. The germline gives CDR1 SGHRS, CDR2 YFSETQ. This CDR3 contains 14 residues. The chain's CDR3 is CASSAWTSGETQYF. DNA for the CDR3: TGTGCCAGCAGCGCCTGGACTAGCGGAGAGACCCAGTACTTC.

This clonotype has at least ten counts. The V and J genes are TRBV11-2 and TRBJ2-1; D remains ambiguous. The CDR3 covers 15 residues. Trimming left V 0 bases short and J 5 bases short, with 11 bases between. Germline CDR1 SGHAT, CDR2 FQNNGV. The CDR3 loop reads CASSLEARRDNEQFF. Written as DNA, the CDR3 is TGTGCCAGCAGCTTAGAGGCTAGACGGGACAATGAGCAGTTCTTC.

About this clonotype itself: Being one base from a much bigger clone, this may be a read error. The V and J genes are TRBV10-3 and TRBJ1-1; D unclear. The CDR3 has 16 amino acids. Trimming cost V 4 bases and J 0 bases, with 15 bases left between them. The germline CDR1 and CDR2 sequences are ENHRY and SYGVKD. The CDR3 DNA follows: TGTGCCATCAGTGCCACAGCGGATCTCGTGAACACTGAAGCTTTCTTT. Protein product: CAISATADLVNTEAFF.